This TCR beta chain is drawn from a study of blood T cell repertoires in COVID-19. Study-level background: Samples representing acute and convalescent COVID-19 were sourced from the United States, Italy and Spain. T cells, B-cell-depleted T cells, or PBMCs supplied cDNA or gDNA.

In the original analysis: Researchers report that nucleated cell counts were estimated from reference gene primer amplification. TCRdb keeps only in-frame clones here, not all; method: immunoSEQ multiplex PCR. V and J calls and clone size are those listed in that table; D and trimming were worked out from the DNA. Altogether roughly 250,000 clones are present, about 89% being singletons, with the ten largest covering around 0.84%. This CDR3 contains 15 residues. The germline V gene encodes CDR1 SGHNT and CDR2 YYREEE (reference sequence). Trimming left V 4 bases short and J 2 bases short, with 15 bases between.

The V call is TRBV5-4, the J call TRBJ1-1; D might be TRBD1 (5 bases). The TCR comes from a man aged 25 to 40 with acute or convalescent COVID-19. Sequenced sample: peripheral blood. DNA of the CDR3: TGTGCCAGCAGCGTACAGGTCGCCCCTAACACTGAAGCTTTCTTT. It specifies CASSVQVAPNTEAFF.